The 20 T cell receptor beta chains given below trace back to one sample, sequenced in a study of cytomegalovirus exposure and HLA in healthy donors. The study ran its PCR with 60 Vbeta and 13 Jbeta primers. The repertoire was sequenced with immunoSEQ multiplex PCR; TCRdb's copy has only in-frame clones and lacks some. Of 95,000 to 150,000 clones in the sample, over 75% were seen once. Input material: PBMCs. The receptors were sampled from a young man in good health and CMV-seropositive.

This chain links TRBV5-1 with TRBJ1-1, with a tentative D call TRBD1 (6 bases). Germline loops: CDR1 SGHRS, CDR2 YFSETQ. CDR3 length equals 16 residues. V lost 3 bases, J lost 0 bases, and 15 bases lay in between. CDR3 protein: CASSSDRRIMNTEAFF. CDR3 in DNA: TGCGCCAGCAGCTCCGACAGGAGAATCATGAACACTGAAGCTTTCTTT.

This sequence joins TRBV11-2 and TRBJ1-4; 7 positions agree with TRBD1. The CDR3 sequence is 16 residues long. Trimming removed 4 bases from V and 8 bases from J; junction bases left unmatched: 13. The germline CDR1 and CDR2 sequences are SGHAT and FQNNGV. The CDR3 region has the DNA TGTGCCAGCAGCTACACCCCGGGACAGCGAGGGGAAAAACTGTTTTTT. Translation gives CASSYTPGQRGEKLFF.

About this clone: At one boundary the junction diverges from the germline segment, which might be a read error. The gene calls are TRBV7-9 and TRBJ2-7; weak D call: TRBD2 (5 bases). This CDR3 has 16 amino acids. Germline V gene sequence: CDR1 SEHNR, CDR2 FQNEAQ (reference sequence). The CDR3 sequence is CSSSSFGGEGSYEQYF. The CDR3 DNA sequence: TGTTCCAGCAGTTCGTTTGGCGGAGAGGGTTCCTACGAGCAGTACTTC.

V usage is TRBV5-1 and J usage is TRBJ1-1, with TRBD1 matching over 8 bases. Germline CDR1 reads SGHRS; CDR2 reads YFSETQ. This CDR3 has 12 amino acids. Losses at the gene ends were 1 base for V and 8 bases for J; bases not matched to a gene: 1. CDR3 sequence (DNA): TGCGCCAGCAGCTTGCCAGGGGGCGAAGCTTTCTTT. Protein: CASSLPGGEAFF.

This rearrangement joins TRBV6-6 to TRBJ1-5; 7 nucleotides agree with TRBD1. Germline-derived CDR1 and CDR2 are MNHNY and SVGAGI (reference sequence). This CDR3 has 13 residues. V was pared by 10 bases and J by 6 bases, with 9 bases of the junction left unmatched. The CDR3 nucleotides read TGTGCCAACGGACAGGAATGGGGTCAGCCCCAGCATTTT. Its translation is CANGQEWGQPQHF.

The rearrangement joins TRBV4-1 to TRBJ1-2; 8 positions agree with TRBD1. Germline V lookup: CDR1 MGHRA, CDR2 YSYEKL. The CDR3 covers 14 residues. The J segment lost 8 bases and the V segment lost 0 bases, leaving 5 bases of the junction unmatched. The CDR3 spells CASSQEFSGGGYTF. The CDR3 DNA sequence: TGCGCCAGCAGCCAAGAATTTTCAGGGGGCGGCTACACCTTC.

The chain joins TRBV5-6 to TRBJ1-2, with 7 bases matching TRBD1. CDR1 and CDR2 (germline): SGHDT, YYEEEE. The CDR3 sequence is 13 residues long. After removal of 5 bases from V and 5 bases from J, the junction contained 6 bases not matched to a gene. CDR3 DNA: TGTGCCAGCAGTTCCGGGACAGTGTATGGCTACACCTTC. Residues: CASSSGTVYGYTF.

The CDR3: CASSPGLGANVLTF. The CDR3 DNA sequence: TGTGCCAGCAGTCCCGGTTTAGGGGCCAACGTCCTGACTTTC. This rearrangement joins TRBV6-6 to TRBJ2-6; no firm D call. V lost 5 bases, J lost 4 bases, and 9 bases lay in between. Germline CDR1 reads MNHNY; CDR2 reads SVGAGI (reference sequence). The CDR3 has 14 residues.

This clone was seen once. This chain links TRBV5-1 with TRBJ2-2, with 9 bases identical to TRBD2. V trimming: 0 bases; J trimming: 1 base; junction bases outside the gene matches: 4. Germline CDR1 and CDR2: SGHRS and YFSETQ. The CDR3 length is 17 residues. The CDR3 bases are TGCGCCAGCAGCTTGGGTAATAGCGGGAGGAACACCGGGGAGCTGTTTTTT. This encodes CASSLGNSGRNTGELFF.

This chain connects TRBV11-2 to TRBJ2-1; weak D call: TRBD2 (5 bases). V lost 0 bases to trimming and J lost 6 bases, with 9 bases between them. The CDR3 consists of 14 residues. Germline V gene lookup returns CDR1 SGHAT and CDR2 FQNNGV. Written as DNA, the CDR3 is TGTGCCAGCAGCTTAGATTCTAGCCTCAATGAGCAGTTCTTC. Protein sequence: CASSLDSSLNEQFF.

The gene calls are TRBV5-8 and TRBJ2-6; TRBD1 aligns across 7 bases. The CDR3 spans 15 residues. The trim removed 7 bases at V and 12 bases at J, leaving 16 bases unmatched. Germline V CDR1 and CDR2: SGHTS, YDEGEE. The CDR3 reads CASGLGGDSLLVLTF. The CDR3 DNA is TGTGCCAGCGGTTTAGGGGGCGATTCACTTCTCGTCCTGACTTTC. The variable domain in full, with the rest retrieved from reference TRBV5-8 and TRBJ2-6, is EAGVTQSPTHLIKTRGQQATLRCSPISGHTSVYWYQQALGLGLQFLLWYDEGEERNRGNFPPRFSGRQFPNYSSELNVNALELEDSALYLCASGLGGDSLLVLTFGAGSRLTVL.

In DNA form, the CDR3 reads TGTGCCAGCAGTTCCACAGTCTCCCCCGATGGTGGGACCCAGTACTTC. Residues: CASSSTVSPDGGTQYF. The V call is TRBV7-2, the J call TRBJ2-5; D is unresolved. This CDR3 has 16 amino acids. V lost 6 bases, J lost 7 bases, and 24 bases lay in between. Germline CDR1 and CDR2: SGHTA and FQGNSA.

The J gene is TRBJ2-7, the V gene TRBV5-6, with D possibly being TRBD2 (5 bases). The CDR3 extends over 16 amino acids. V lost 4 bases, J lost 5 bases, and 22 bases lay in between. CDR1 and CDR2 (germline): SGHDT, YYEEEE. The CDR3 sequence is CASSGGSGILRHEQYF. In DNA form, the CDR3 reads TGTGCCAGCAGCGGCGGGTCCGGGATTTTAAGACACGAGCAGTACTTC.

The rearrangement joins TRBV6-7 to TRBJ1-2; 8 bases align to TRBD1. TRBV6-7 is given ORF status, its function remaining uncertain. V shed 1 base, J shed 5 bases, and the junction held 12 bases outside the gene matches. CDR3 length equals 17 residues. The CDR3 DNA reads as TGTGCCAGCAGTTACTACAGACAGAGGACAGGGAAGTATGGCTACACCTTC. Protein product: CASSYYRQRTGKYGYTF.

The rearrangement links TRBV15 to TRBJ2-5, with no clear D. V lost 0 bases to trimming and J lost 10 bases, with 12 bases between them. The CDR3 sequence is 13 residues long. In germline, CDR1 is LNHNV, CDR2 YYDKDF (reference sequence). This CDR3 reads CATSRDLGSSQYF. As DNA, the CDR3 is TGTGCCACCAGCAGAGATCTCGGGTCCAGCCAGTACTTC.

The sample holds one count of this clone. The rearrangement joins TRBV30 to TRBJ2-1; 9 bases line up with TRBD2. The CDR3 contains 15 residues. Looked up from germline, CDR1 is GTSNPN and CDR2 is SVGIG (reference sequence). V dropped 5 bases and J dropped 2; count of bases not matched to a gene: 7. The CDR3, as DNA: TGTGCCTGGGGCGGGGCTAGCGGGACCTACAATGAGCAGTTCTTC. The encoded protein is CAWGGASGTYNEQFF.

This clone has a handful of counts. The CDR3 DNA reads TGTGCCTGGAGCCCCGTAAGTGGGACAAATTCACCCCTCCACTTT. Protein sequence: CAWSPVSGTNSPLHF. The rearrangement joins TRBV30 to TRBJ1-6; tentatively, D is TRBD1 (6 bases). The CDR3 consists of 15 residues. Trimming pared 3 bases from V and 7 bases from J, leaving 16 bases between. The germline V gene has CDR1 GTSNPN and CDR2 SVGIG (reference sequence).

The CDR3 is CASSSTDHKTAEAFF. In nucleotides, the CDR3 is TGTGCCAGTAGTTCAACTGATCATAAGACAGCTGAAGCTTTCTTT. The chain joins TRBV19 to TRBJ1-1, with a tentative D call TRBD1 (5 bases). The CDR3 is made up of 15 amino acids. The germline V gene has CDR1 LNHDA and CDR2 SQIVND (reference sequence). V shed 5 bases and J shed 6 bases, with 19 bases lying between them.

This clone has only one observation. The rearrangement links TRBV19 to TRBJ1-5; D is undetermined. The germline gives CDR1 LNHDA, CDR2 SQIVND (reference sequence). Deletions cut 4 bases from V and 1 base from J, with 11 bases between. The CDR3 is 15 amino acids. CDR3 sequence: CASSTSGESNQPQHF. CDR3 sequence (DNA): TGTGCCAGTAGTACCTCGGGAGAAAGCAATCAGCCCCAGCATTTT.

The genes are TRBV27 and TRBJ2-7; no definite D call. Trimming removed 0 bases from V and 3 bases from J, with 9 bases in between. The CDR3 runs 14 residues. In germline, CDR1 is MNHEY, CDR2 SMNVEV (reference sequence). Here the CDR3 DNA reads TGTGCCAGCAGTTTATCCCCCGGTGGCTACGAGCAGTACTTC. Its protein product is CASSLSPGGYEQYF.